The source of this T cell receptor beta chain is a study of neurological immune-mediated disorders (dated by TCRdb to about 2019). With respect to the entire study: Among the approximately 34 multiple sclerosis patients, relapsing-remitting MS accounted for around 30 and secondary progressive MS accounted for 3. Peripheral blood TCR-beta repertoires from patients with HTLV-I-associated myelopathy (HAM/TSP), patients with multiple sclerosis, and healthy controls were compared in the study using UMI-based sequencing. Alongside PBMC samples, the set of some 98 TCR-beta libraries contained longitudinal samples, technical triplicates, and paired CD4+ and CD8+ T-cell subsets that had been sorted. The cohort comprised 65 to 75 subjects: approximately 15 HAM/TSP patients, around 34 multiple sclerosis patients and approximately 20 healthy controls. Points the paper makes about the study in general: The MS cluster showed no association with clinical or MRI features, and the authors stated that larger cohorts are needed. No identical CDR3 amino acid sequences were found to be shared among expanded clones across subjects, suggesting that TCR-beta repertoires were private in all groups. Repertoires from 18 of 34 MS patients were grouped by phylogenetic analysis into a cluster of related CDR3 sequences, suggesting a possible repertoire-level signature. TCR clonal expansion was greatest in HAM/TSP patients and smallest in MS patients, who ranked below even healthy controls.

In this sample, this clonotype turned up many times. This clone's antigen is unknown. No base-level quality is on record; no much larger clone is a single base apart. For unsorted PBMC libraries, 2 million PBMCs were used after storage in RNAlater at -80 degrees C until RNA extraction. Multiple sclerosis patients were enrolled in a US clinical protocol evaluating disease progression by magnetic resonance imaging. Peripheral blood was subjected to Ficoll-Hypaque density gradient centrifugation to isolate PBMCs, which were then cryopreserved in liquid nitrogen. cDNA was synthesized by template-switch 5'RACE using a primer carrying a 10-nucleotide random unique molecular identifier by which each TCR transcript was tagged. Every sequencing run yielded over 180 million TCR-beta sequences covering 15-18 subjects. The RNeasy kit was used to extract total RNA. The KAPA Real-time Library Amplification kit was used to amplify TCR-beta VDJ regions with primers targeting the TCR constant region and the 5'RACE anchor. A first PCR added sample indexes and Illumina adaptors, after which a second PCR increased the library yield. After Ampure bead purification, the roughly 650 bp TCR product was size-selected on a 2% E-gel SizeSelection system. Before pooling, library quality was checked on a Bioanalyzer, concentration was measured with Qubit, and libraries were quantified with the Kapa Library Quantification kit. An Illumina HiSeq 2500 was used to sequence the libraries paired-end at 2 x 150 bp. To increase sequence diversity, roughly 24-31% phiX was spiked into each library pool. The source study handled its data this way. The quality-filtered reads were processed with the UMI-based MiGEC pipeline, whose error correction step removed more than 90% of the raw TCR sequences. IMGT germline references were used for alignment of VDJ genes, and clonotypes were defined by a unique CDR3 amino acid sequence together with V-J genes. Clonal expansion, Shannon diversity and CDR3 relatedness were evaluated with VDJtools (CalcPairwiseDistances, ClusterSamples), while phylogenetic trees were built in CLCbio workbench. Clones with at least 8 unique UMIs were defined as expanded, with this threshold being based on coefficient-of-variation modelling across technical triplicates. In TCRdb, the public reads were trimmed at Q25 with fastp and aligned with MiXCR, with productive beta chains retained. Rows with one shared CDR3 protein collapse into an entry with the most common genes and DNA. These V and J calls are TCRdb output, not the study's own analysis. Here the sample has over 35,000 distinct CDR3 sequences; 2.5% occur a single time. The ten largest clones take up 10% to 15% of the sample.

From cysteine to phenylalanine, the CDR3 is 12 amino acids long. Of the read, only the CDR3 DNA is kept; its 36 bases are in frame from base 1. Taken from the germline V gene (reference sequence), the CDR1 and CDR2 loops are DFQATT and SNEGSKA. Relative to germline, V is 6 bases shorter and J is 5 bases shorter, with 14 bases between their ends. This receptor chain uses TRBV20-1 and TRBJ2-7; the D segment cannot be called with confidence. The receptor comes from a young man with multiple sclerosis. Sample: PBMCs. The DNA is as follows: TGCAGTGCACCGGACGTAGTGAACGAGCAGTACTTC. Its product reads: CSAPDVVNEQYF.